This T cell receptor (beta chain) emerged from a study of T cell clones after liver transplantation. Study results and limitations: Compared with third party-reactive sequences, donor-reactive ones declined more, independent of withdrawal success.

A note on this clone: Its specificity is not known.

Using immunoSEQ multiplex PCR, the repertoire was profiled, and TCRdb retains in-frame clones only, with some absent. The repertoire holds around 100,000 clones, with roughly 80% as singletons. The CDR3 has 15 amino acids. J gave up 5 bases and V 7 bases, and 5 bases lay outside the gene matches. Germline assignment: CDR1 MNHNS and CDR2 SASEGT. Sequenced here: CD4+ T cells from blood, sampled before liver transplant. The chain has TRBV6-1 and TRBJ2-2, with 12 nucleotides matching TRBD2. The TCR originated in a human donor who received a liver transplant. The CDR3 nucleotides read TGTGCCAGCAACCTAGCGGGAGGGAGTACCGGGGAGCTGTTTTTT. This gives the protein CASNLAGGSTGELFF.